One sample yielded the 14 T cell receptor beta chains listed below, sequenced in a study of blood T cell repertoires in COVID-19. TCRdb's table, derived via immunoSEQ multiplex PCR, lists solely in-frame clones and lacks some. The repertoire holds 150,000 to 200,000 clones, approximately 86% seen once, with around 25% in the top ten. The sequenced sample consisted of PBMCs or T cells enriched from blood (not recorded which). The receptors derive from a woman aged 40 to 50 in a cohort exposed to, infected with or recovered from COVID-19 (not recorded which).

The gene calls are TRBV4-1 and TRBJ1-3; D gene ambiguous. The germline V gene encodes CDR1 MGHRA and CDR2 YSYEKL. Trimming stripped 0 bases from V and 4 bases from J, with 7 bases between. This CDR3 has 14 residues. The CDR3 bases are TGCGCCAGCAGCCAAGAAGGGAGCGGAAACACCATATATTTT. This translates into CASSQEGSGNTIYF.

The rearrangement links TRBV12-3 or TRBV12-4 to TRBJ2-7; 7 nucleotides match TRBD2. Trimming removed 4 bases from V and 5 bases from J; junction bases left unmatched: 5. This CDR3 region has 13 residues. CDR3 loop: CASSSGRGNEQYF. The CDR3 DNA reads TGTGCCAGCAGTTCGGGGAGGGGTAACGAGCAGTACTTC.

V is TRBV27 and J is TRBJ1-1; D is perhaps TRBD1 (5 bases). Germline V CDR1 and CDR2: MNHEY, SMNVEV (reference sequence). V lost 2 bases, J lost 3 bases, and 10 bases lay in between. The CDR3 has 14 amino acids. The DNA of the CDR3 is TGTGCCAGCAGTTTAGGGGGGATCTACACTGAAGCTTTCTTT. It codes for CASSLGGIYTEAFF.

Here the CDR3 reads CASSIGTATRELFF. CDR3 sequence (DNA): TGTGCCAGCAGCATCGGGACAGCTACCAGGGAACTGTTTTTT. The chain uses TRBV5-4 and TRBJ1-4; 7 bases align to TRBD1. Germline CDR1 and CDR2: SGHNT and YYREEE (reference sequence). Germline trimming cut 4 bases from V and 12 bases from J; bases unmatched to any gene: 12. CDR3 length: 14 residues.

The chain employs TRBV9 and TRBJ1-6, with TRBD1 matching over 9 bases. The CDR3 consists of 14 residues. Per germline, CDR1 SGDLS and CDR2 YYNGEE. J lost 7 bases, V lost 7 bases, and 6 bases had no gene match. CDR3 in amino acids: CASGRQGGNSPLHF. The CDR3 DNA sequence: TGTGCCAGCGGGAGACAGGGGGGGAATTCACCCCTCCACTTT. The full variable domain, in which reference TRBV9 and TRBJ1-6 provide the parts outside the CDR3, is DSGVTQTPKHLITATGQRVTLRCSPRSGDLSVYWYQQSLDQGLQFLIQYYNGEERAKGNILERFSAQQFPDLHSELNLSSLELGDSALYFCASGRQGGNSPLHFGNGTRLTVT.

The chain carries TRBV19 and TRBJ1-1; no firm D call. Germline V lookup: CDR1 LNHDA, CDR2 SQIVND (reference sequence). There are 15 residues in the CDR3. The V gene lost 3 bases and the J gene lost 1 base, with 12 bases spanning the gap. The CDR3 reads CASSIPPRGNTEAFF. The CDR3, as DNA: TGTGCCAGTAGTATCCCCCCTCGGGGGAACACTGAAGCTTTCTTT.

V and J are TRBV30 and TRBJ1-5; possibly TRBD1 for D (6 bases). V lost 7 bases and J 4 bases, leaving 11 bases between the germline ends. Looked up from germline, CDR1 is GTSNPN and CDR2 is SVGIG (reference sequence). The CDR3 spans 12 residues. DNA for the CDR3: TGTGCCTCCCAGGGGAAGAATCAGCCCCAGCATTTT. Translating it yields CASQGKNQPQHF.

This clone was detected only once. The genes are TRBV29-1 and TRBJ1-3; 9 nucleotides align to TRBD1. This CDR3 has 15 residues. Germline V gene data show CDR1 as SQVTM and CDR2 as ANQGSEA. With V trimmed by 1 base and J by 2 bases, 3 bases remained unmatched. The chain's CDR3 is CSVEGGQGTGNTIYF. Here the CDR3 DNA reads TGCAGCGTTGAAGGGGGACAGGGAACTGGAAACACCATATATTTT.

The count of this clone is one. The V and J genes are TRBV6-5 and TRBJ1-3, with unresolved D. The CDR3 spans 14 residues. Trimming left V 8 bases short and J 4 bases short, with 15 bases between. Germline CDR1 is MNHEY and CDR2 is SVGAGI. In DNA form, the CDR3 reads TGTGCCAGCTGCCGTACGGGGAGCGGAAACACCATATATTTT. Translation: CASCRTGSGNTIYF.

This chain connects TRBV28 to TRBJ2-7, with a weak D call TRBD2 (5 bases). The CDR3 runs 15 residues. Trimming left V 5 bases short and J 4 bases short, with 18 bases between. The V gene's germline CDR1 is MDHEN and CDR2 SYDVKM. The CDR3 is CASSPMDGGLYEQYF. Here the CDR3 DNA reads TGTGCCAGCAGTCCAATGGACGGAGGTCTGTACGAGCAGTACTTC.

The CDR3 here is CAWSPGDTQYF. CDR3 sequence (DNA): TGTGCCTGGAGTCCGGGGGATACGCAGTATTTT. This chain joins TRBV30 and TRBJ2-3; possible D gene TRBD2, 5 bases. Germline CDR1 GTSNPN, CDR2 SVGIG (reference sequence). Trimming shortened V by 2 bases and J by 6 bases, and 6 bases separated the two germline ends. The CDR3 has 11 amino acids.

V gene TRBV3-1 (or the pseudogene TRBV3-2) combines with J gene TRBJ2-5; 11 nucleotides agree with TRBD2. Germline values: CDR1 LGHDT, CDR2 YNNKEL (reference sequence). CDR3 size: 18 residues. The junction had 6 bases not matched to a gene; V was cut back by 0 bases and J by 0 bases. The CDR3 nucleotides read TGTGCCAGCAGCCAAGAATTATGGACTAGCGGGCACCAAGAGACCCAGTACTTC. Protein sequence: CASSQELWTSGHQETQYF.

The chain recombines TRBV7-8 with TRBJ2-4, with D perhaps TRBD1 (6 bases). The germline V gene encodes CDR1 SGHVS and CDR2 FQNEAQ. V shed 6 bases and J shed 4 bases, with 10 bases lying between them. The CDR3 length is 13 residues. CDR3 nucleotides: TGTGCCAGCAGGGAACAGGGAAAAAACATTCAGTACTTC. Its translation is CASREQGKNIQYF.

This clone appeared once. This chain uses TRBV4-2 with TRBJ1-1; 11 bases fit TRBD1. The germline CDR1 and CDR2 sequences are LGHNA and YNFKEQ. J was trimmed by 10 bases and V by 0 bases; bases with no gene match: 10. The CDR3 is 16 amino acids. The CDR3 sequence is CASSQDPGTGGSRAFF. CDR3 DNA sequence: TGTGCCAGCAGCCAAGATCCCGGGACAGGGGGGTCTCGAGCTTTCTTT.